Listed below are T cell receptor beta chains from one sample, sequenced in a study of cytotoxic CD8 clonotypes in ibrutinib-treated CLL. Method: immunoSEQ multiplex PCR; TCRdb's copy keeps in-frame clones and lacks some. The sample has around 27,000 clones, roughly 50% seen once; the top ten hold 5.1%. Here the sequenced sample was PBMCs, taken before ibrutinib treatment. The origin of the receptors is a human donor with chronic lymphocytic leukemia. The CDR3 runs from the conserved cysteine through the conserved F or W. D genes are given only for firm matches. Part of the rows lack a size; the others show once, few, many or a class for expanded clones.

NA,TRBJ2-1,TRBV6-6,NA,TGTGCCAGCAGACACAGCGGAAGCGGAATGAGTGAGCAGTTCTTC,CASRHSGSGMSEQFF
few,TRBJ2-7,TRBV6-8,TRBD2,TGTGCCAAGCGACTAGCGATCGGGATGGGCTACGAGCAGTACTTC,CAKRLAIGMGYEQYF
NA,TRBJ2-7,TRBV7-8,NA,TGTGCCAGCAGCTTAGTAGAGGGGATCTACGAGCAGTACTTC,CASSLVEGIYEQYF
NA,TRBJ2-5,TRBV7-9,NA,TGTGCCAGCAGGGGATTCCAAGAGACCCAGTACTTC,CASRGFQETQYF
few,TRBJ2-3,TRBV6-6,NA,TGTGCCAGCACCTATGACAGAGAACGATACACAGATACGCAGTATTTT,CASTYDRERYTDTQYF
NA,TRBJ2-7,TRBV7-2,TRBD2,TGTGCCAGCAGCTTATTTCCCAGCGGGGGGGCGCAAGAGCAGTACTTC,CASSLFPSGGAQEQYF
NA,TRBJ2-6,TRBV27,NA,TGTGCCAGCAGTTTTTGGGACTCTGGGGCCAACGTCCTGACTTTC,CASSFWDSGANVLTF
few,TRBJ2-2,TRBV7-6,TRBD1,TGTGCCAGCAGCCCGGGACAGACGAACACCGGGGAGCTGTTTTTT,CASSPGQTNTGELFF
NA,TRBJ1-2,TRBV6-5,NA,TGTGCCAGCAAAGACCTGACGGGGGGCTATGGCTACACCTTC,CASKDLTGGYGYTF
NA,TRBJ1-1,TRBV6-5,TRBD1,TGTGCCAGCAGTCAATACCAGGGGGCCGCGGATCCTCTCTTT,CASSQYQGAADPLF
few,TRBJ1-5,TRBV19,TRBD1,TGTGCCAGTAGTCGGACAGGGGGCGTCGCGCCCCAGCATTTT,CASSRTGGVAPQHF
NA,TRBJ2-3,TRBV10-3,NA,TGTGCCATCAGTGAAGGAGGAGATACGCAGTATTTT,CAISEGGDTQYF
NA,TRBJ2-5,TRBV2,NA,TGTGCCAGCAGTGGGGCATATGGACAGAGCTTAGAGACCCAGTACTTC,CASSGAYGQSLETQYF
NA,TRBJ2-7,TRBV4-1,NA,TGCGCCAGCAGCCAAGTGACAGGTTTCGAGCAGTACTTC,CASSQVTGFEQYF
few,TRBJ2-3,TRBV11-3,NA,TGTGCCAGCAGCTCAACACCCCAGGGGTCAGATACGCAGTATTTT,CASSSTPQGSDTQYF
NA,TRBJ2-1,TRBV27,NA,TGTGCCAGCAGTTTACGGGGGCTGGGGTGGAATGAGCAGTTCTTC,CASSLRGLGWNEQFF
NA,TRBJ2-2,TRBV7-3,TRBD1,TGTGCCAGCAGCCCAACAGGGGGCTCAAGCACCGGGGAGCTGTTTTTT,CASSPTGGSSTGELFF
NA,TRBJ1-1,TRBV6-6,TRBD1,TGTGCCAGCACGGCGAGACAGGGGGGAGACACTGAAGCTTTCTTT,CASTARQGGDTEAFF
medium-sized,TRBJ2-7,TRBV10-3,TRBD1,TGTGCCATCAGTGAGCATCCGGGACAGTCCTTTCTATCCTACGAGCAGTACTTC,CAISEHPGQSFLSYEQYF
NA,TRBJ2-2,TRBV7-9,NA,TGTGCCAGCAGCCCCACAGGGAAGGGGACCGGGGAGCTGTTTTTT,CASSPTGKGTGELFF
NA,TRBJ2-2,TRBV13,NA,TGTGCCAGCAGCTTAATTTGTTGGGGCATGAGTTCGAACACCGGGGAGCTGTTTTTT,CASSLICWGMSSNTGELFF
once,TRBJ2-2,TRBV14,NA,TGTGCCAGCAGCCTTGTGGTTAACACCGGGGAGCTGTTTTTT,CASSLVVNTGELFF
few,TRBJ1-2,TRBV4-1,NA,TGCGCCAGCAGCCAAGATGGCAGGCCCACCGGAGGCTACACCTTC,CASSQDGRPTGGYTF
NA,TRBJ2-1,TRBV6-6,NA,TGTGCCAGCAGTTACCCGACGGGTTGGGTACATGAGCAGTTCTTC,CASSYPTGWVHEQFF